This T cell receptor beta chain was identified during a study of cytomegalovirus exposure and HLA in healthy donors. The V gene's germline CDR1 is SGHAT and CDR2 FQNNGV. This CDR3 spans 17 amino acids. Trimming left V 1 base short and J 1 base short, with 16 bases between. This clone was counted only a few times. Its target is not known. Study results and caveats: Most TCR beta V segments were productive about 90% or about 30% of the time in an earlier analysis. The study put some 150 TCR beta chains on its list as cytomegalovirus-associated. Rates of TCR association differed by HLA locus in a later analysis, with DRB1 highest and HLA-C lowest.

PCR used 60 Vbeta primers and 13 Jbeta primers. Method: immunoSEQ multiplex PCR; TCRdb's copy keeps in-frame clones and lacks some. The sample contains over 100,000 clones, 75% to 85% of which appear only once. Sequencing was carried out using PBMCs. The TCR comes from a woman younger than 30 in good health and CMV-seropositive. The chain combines TRBV11-2 with TRBJ1-1; D uncertain. The CDR3 DNA sequence: TGTGCCAGCAGCTTAGCCGGTGGAGGAGGTAGGAACACTGAAGCTTTCTTT. Its protein product is CASSLAGGGGRNTEAFF. The complete variable domain, with remaining parts taken from reference TRBV11-2 and TRBJ1-1, reads EAGVAQSPRYKIIEKRQSVAFWCNPISGHATLYWYQQILGQGPKLLIQFQNNGVVDDSQLPKDRFSAERLKGVDSTLKIQPAKLEDSAVYLCASSLAGGGGRNTEAFFGQGTRLTVV.